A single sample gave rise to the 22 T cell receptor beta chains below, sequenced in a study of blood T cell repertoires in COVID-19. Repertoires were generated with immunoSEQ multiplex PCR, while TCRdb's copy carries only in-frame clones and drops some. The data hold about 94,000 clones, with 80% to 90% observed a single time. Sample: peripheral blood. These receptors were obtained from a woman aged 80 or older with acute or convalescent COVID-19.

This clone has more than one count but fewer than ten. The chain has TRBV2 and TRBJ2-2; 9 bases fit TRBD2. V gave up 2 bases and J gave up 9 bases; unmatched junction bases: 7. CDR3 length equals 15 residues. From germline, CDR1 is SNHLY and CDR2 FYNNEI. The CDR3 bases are TGTGCCAGCAGTGAACTAGCGGGGTCCTCCAGGGAGCTGTTTTTT. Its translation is CASSELAGSSRELFF.

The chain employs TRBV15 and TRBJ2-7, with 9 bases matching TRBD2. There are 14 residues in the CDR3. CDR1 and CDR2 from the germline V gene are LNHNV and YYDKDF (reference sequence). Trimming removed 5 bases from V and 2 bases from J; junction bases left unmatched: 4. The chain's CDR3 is CATSELAGPYEQYF. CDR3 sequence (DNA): TGTGCCACCAGCGAACTAGCGGGCCCCTACGAGCAGTACTTC.

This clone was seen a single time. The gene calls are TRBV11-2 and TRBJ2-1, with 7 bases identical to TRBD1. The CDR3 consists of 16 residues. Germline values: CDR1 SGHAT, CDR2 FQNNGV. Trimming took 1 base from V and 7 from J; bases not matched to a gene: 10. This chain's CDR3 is CASSLGPQGVTNEQFF. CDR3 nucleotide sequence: TGTGCCAGCAGCTTAGGGCCCCAGGGGGTAACAAATGAGCAGTTCTTC.

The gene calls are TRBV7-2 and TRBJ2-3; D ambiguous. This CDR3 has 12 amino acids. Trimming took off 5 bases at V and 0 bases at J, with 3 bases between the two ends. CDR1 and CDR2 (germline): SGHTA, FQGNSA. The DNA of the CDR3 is TGTGCCAGCAGCACAAGCACAGATACGCAGTATTTT. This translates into CASSTSTDTQYF.

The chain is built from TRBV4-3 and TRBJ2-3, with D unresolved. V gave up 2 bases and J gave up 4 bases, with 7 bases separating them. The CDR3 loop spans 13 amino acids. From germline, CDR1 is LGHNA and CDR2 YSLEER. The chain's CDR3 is CASSQSSADTQYF. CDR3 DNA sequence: TGCGCCAGCAGCCAATCATCAGCAGATACGCAGTATTTT.

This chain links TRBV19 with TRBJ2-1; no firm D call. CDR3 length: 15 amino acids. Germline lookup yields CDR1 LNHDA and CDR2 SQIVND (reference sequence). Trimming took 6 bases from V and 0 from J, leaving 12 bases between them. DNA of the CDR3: TGTGCCAGTAGACTGAACGGTGTCTCCTACAATGAGCAGTTCTTC. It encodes CASRLNGVSYNEQFF.

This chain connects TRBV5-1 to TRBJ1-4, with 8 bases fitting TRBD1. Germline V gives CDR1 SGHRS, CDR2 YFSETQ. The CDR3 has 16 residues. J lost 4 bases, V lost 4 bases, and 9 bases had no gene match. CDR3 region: CASSPGGTGVNEKLFF. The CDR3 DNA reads TGCGCCAGCAGCCCCGGGGGGACAGGAGTTAATGAAAAACTGTTTTTT.

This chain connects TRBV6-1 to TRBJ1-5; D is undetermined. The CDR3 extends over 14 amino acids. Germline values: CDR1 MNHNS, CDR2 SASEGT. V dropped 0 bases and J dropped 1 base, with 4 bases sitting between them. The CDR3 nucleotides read TGTGCCAGCAGTGAAGCCCAAAGCAATCAGCCCCAGCATTTT. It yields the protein CASSEAQSNQPQHF.

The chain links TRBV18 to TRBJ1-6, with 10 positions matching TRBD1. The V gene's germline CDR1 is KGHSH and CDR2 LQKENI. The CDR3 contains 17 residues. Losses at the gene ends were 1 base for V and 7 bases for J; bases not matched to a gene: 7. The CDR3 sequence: CASSPLPPGQGNSPLHF. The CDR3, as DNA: TGTGCCAGCTCACCACTTCCACCGGGACAGGGGAATTCACCCCTCCACTTT.

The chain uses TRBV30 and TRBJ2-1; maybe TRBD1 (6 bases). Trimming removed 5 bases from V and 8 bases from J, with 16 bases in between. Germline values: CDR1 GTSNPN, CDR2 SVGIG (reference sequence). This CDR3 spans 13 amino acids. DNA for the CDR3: TGTGCCTGGGTTAGGCAGGGGATCTATGAGCAGTTCTTC. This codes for CAWVRQGIYEQFF.

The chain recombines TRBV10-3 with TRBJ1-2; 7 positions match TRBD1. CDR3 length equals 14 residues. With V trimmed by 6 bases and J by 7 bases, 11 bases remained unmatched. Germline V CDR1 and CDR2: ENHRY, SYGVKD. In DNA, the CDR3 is TGTGCCATCAGCGGATTTACAGGGGACTCTGGCTACACCTTC. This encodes CAISGFTGDSGYTF.

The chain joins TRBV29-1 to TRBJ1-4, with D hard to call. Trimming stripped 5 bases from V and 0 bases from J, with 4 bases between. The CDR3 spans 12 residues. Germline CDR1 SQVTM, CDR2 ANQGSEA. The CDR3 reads CSVLATNEKLFF. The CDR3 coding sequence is TGCAGCGTTCTAGCAACTAATGAAAAACTGTTTTTT.

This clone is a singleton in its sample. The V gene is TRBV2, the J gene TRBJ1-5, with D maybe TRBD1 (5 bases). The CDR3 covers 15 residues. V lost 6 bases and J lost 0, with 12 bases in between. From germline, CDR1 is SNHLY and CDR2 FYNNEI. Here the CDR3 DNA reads TGTGCCAGCAGAAGACAGAGAGATAGCAATCAGCCCCAGCATTTT. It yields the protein CASRRQRDSNQPQHF.

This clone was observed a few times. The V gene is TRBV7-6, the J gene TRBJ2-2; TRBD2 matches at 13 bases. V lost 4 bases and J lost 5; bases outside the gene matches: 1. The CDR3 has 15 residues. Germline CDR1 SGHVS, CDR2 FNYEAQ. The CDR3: CASSSGLAGTGELFF. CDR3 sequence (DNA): TGTGCCAGCAGCTCGGGACTAGCGGGGACCGGGGAGCTGTTTTTT.

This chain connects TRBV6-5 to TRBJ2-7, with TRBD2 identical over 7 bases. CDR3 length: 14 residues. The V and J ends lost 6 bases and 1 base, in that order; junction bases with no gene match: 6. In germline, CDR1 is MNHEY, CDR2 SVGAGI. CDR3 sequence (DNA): TGTGCCAGCAGAGCGGGACCCACTTCCTACGAGCAGTACTTC. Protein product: CASRAGPTSYEQYF.

CDR3 nucleotide sequence: TGTGCCAGCAGTTCCGGGGGGGCCGAGTATACGCAGTATTTT. Encoded protein: CASSSGGAEYTQYF. The chain is built from TRBV6-5 and TRBJ2-3; the match to TRBD2 covers 8 bases. The CDR3 runs to 14 residues. Germline CDR1 and CDR2: MNHEY and SVGAGI. The V and J ends lost 4 bases and 7 bases, in that order; junction bases with no gene match: 7.

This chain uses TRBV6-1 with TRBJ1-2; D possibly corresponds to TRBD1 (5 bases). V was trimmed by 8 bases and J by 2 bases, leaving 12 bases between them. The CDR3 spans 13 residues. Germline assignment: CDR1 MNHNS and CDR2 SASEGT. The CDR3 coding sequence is TGTGCCAGCGGCAGGGTTCAGAACTATGGCTACACCTTC. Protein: CASGRVQNYGYTF.

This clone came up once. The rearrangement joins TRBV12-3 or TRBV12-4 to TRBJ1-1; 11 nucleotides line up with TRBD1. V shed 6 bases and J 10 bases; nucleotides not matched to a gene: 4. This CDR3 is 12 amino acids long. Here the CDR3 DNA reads TGTGCCAGCAGCCGTGGGACAGGGGGAGCTTTCTTT. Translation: CASSRGTGGAFF.

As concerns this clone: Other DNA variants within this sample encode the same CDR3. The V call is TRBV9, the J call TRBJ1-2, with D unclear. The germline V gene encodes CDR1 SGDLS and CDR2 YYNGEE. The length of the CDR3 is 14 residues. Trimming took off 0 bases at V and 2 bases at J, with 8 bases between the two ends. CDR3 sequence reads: CASSVGTGNYGYTF. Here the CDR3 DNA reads TGTGCCAGCAGCGTAGGGACGGGGAACTATGGCTACACCTTC.

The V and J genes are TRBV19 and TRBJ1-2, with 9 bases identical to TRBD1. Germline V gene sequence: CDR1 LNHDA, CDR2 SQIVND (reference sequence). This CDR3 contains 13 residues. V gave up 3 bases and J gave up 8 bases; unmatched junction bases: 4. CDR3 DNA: TGTGCCAGTAGTATCGGGACAGGGCACGGCTACACCTTC. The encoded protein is CASSIGTGHGYTF.

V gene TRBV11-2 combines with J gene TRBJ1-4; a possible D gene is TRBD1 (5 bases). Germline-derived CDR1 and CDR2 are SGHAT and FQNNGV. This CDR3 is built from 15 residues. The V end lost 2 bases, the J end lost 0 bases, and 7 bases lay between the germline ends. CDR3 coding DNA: TGTGCCAGCAGCTTAACGACAGCAACTAATGAAAAACTGTTTTTT. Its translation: CASSLTTATNEKLFF.

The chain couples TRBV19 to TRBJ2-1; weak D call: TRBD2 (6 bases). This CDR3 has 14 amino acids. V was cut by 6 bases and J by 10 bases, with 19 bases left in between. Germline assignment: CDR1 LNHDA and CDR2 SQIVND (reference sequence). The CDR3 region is CASSQAVLAREQFF. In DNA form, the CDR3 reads TGTGCCAGTAGCCAAGCTGTTCTAGCGAGGGAGCAGTTCTTC.